This T cell receptor beta chain was sequenced in a study of blood T cell repertoires in COVID-19. Trimming removed 1 base from V and 1 base from J; junction bases left unmatched: 6. CDR3 length: 17 residues. Germline V gene sequence: CDR1 MGHRA, CDR2 YSYEKL. Sequencing was performed with immunoSEQ multiplex PCR; in TCRdb, only in-frame clones are kept and a portion is missing. The sample lists 200,000 to 300,000 clones; roughly 79% were seen once. Sequencing was carried out using peripheral blood. The sequence was obtained from a woman older than 75 with acute or convalescent COVID-19. This chain joins TRBV4-1 and TRBJ2-5; TRBD2 matches at 10 bases. The CDR3 DNA is TGCGCCAGCAGCCAAGGAGGTAGCGGGAGGCCCCAAGAGACCCAGTACTTC. As protein: CASSQGGSGRPQETQYF.